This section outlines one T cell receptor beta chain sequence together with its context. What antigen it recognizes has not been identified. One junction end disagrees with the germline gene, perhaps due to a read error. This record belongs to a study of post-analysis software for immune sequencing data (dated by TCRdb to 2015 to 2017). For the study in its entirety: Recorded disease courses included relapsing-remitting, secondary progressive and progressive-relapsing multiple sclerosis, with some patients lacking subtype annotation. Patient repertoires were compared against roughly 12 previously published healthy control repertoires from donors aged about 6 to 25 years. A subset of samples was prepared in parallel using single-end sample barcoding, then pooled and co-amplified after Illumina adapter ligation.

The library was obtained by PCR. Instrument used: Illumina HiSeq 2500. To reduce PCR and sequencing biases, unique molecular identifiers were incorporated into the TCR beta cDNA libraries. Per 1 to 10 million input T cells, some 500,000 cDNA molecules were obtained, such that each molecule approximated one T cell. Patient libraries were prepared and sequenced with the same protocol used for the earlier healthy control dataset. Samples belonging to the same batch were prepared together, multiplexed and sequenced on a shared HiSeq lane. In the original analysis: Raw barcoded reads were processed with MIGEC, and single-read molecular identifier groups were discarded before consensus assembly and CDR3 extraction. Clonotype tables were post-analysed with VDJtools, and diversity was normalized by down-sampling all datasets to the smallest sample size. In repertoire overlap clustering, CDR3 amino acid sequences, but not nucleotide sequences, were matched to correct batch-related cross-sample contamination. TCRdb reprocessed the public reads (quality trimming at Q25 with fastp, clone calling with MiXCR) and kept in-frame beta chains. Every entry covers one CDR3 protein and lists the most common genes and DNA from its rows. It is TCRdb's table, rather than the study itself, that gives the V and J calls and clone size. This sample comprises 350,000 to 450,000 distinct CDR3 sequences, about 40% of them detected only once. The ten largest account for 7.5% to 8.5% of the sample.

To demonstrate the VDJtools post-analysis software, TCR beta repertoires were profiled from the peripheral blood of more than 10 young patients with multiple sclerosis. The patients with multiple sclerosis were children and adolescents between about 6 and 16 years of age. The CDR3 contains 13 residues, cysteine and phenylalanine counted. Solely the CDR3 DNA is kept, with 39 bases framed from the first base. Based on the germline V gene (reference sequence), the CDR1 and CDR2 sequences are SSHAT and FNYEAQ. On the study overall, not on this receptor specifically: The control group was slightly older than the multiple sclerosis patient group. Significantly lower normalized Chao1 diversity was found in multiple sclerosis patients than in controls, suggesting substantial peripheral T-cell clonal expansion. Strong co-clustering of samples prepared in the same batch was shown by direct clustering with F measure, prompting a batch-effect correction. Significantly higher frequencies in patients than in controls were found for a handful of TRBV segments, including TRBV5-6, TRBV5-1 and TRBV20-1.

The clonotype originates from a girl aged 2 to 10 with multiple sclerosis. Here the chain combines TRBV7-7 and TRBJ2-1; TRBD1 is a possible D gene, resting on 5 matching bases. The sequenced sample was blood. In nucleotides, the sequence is TGTGCTAGCAGCTTAGGGGCAGTCGATGAGCAGTTCTTC. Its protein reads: CASSLGAVDEQFF.